Presented here are 16 T cell receptor beta chains from one specimen sequenced in a study of CD8+ T cells in alopecia areata. Specified treatment: oral pan-JAK inhibitor, 5-10 mg twice daily. It was cDNA, reverse transcribed from extracted RNA, that served as the sequencing template. Repertoires were generated with immunoSEQ multiplex PCR, while TCRdb's copy carries only in-frame clones and drops some. Of roughly 120,000 clones detected, roughly 60% appear once; the ten largest clones hold nearly 30%. The sequencing used CD8+ T cells sorted from blood, collected at week 4, from a patient treated with tofacitinib. The receptors derive from a human donor with alopecia areata.

The rearrangement uses TRBV30 and TRBJ1-5; D ambiguous. Germline V CDR1 and CDR2: GTSNPN, SVGIG (reference sequence). CDR3 length: 12 residues. With 3 bases removed from V and 9 bases from J, the gap between germline ends came to 12 bases. CDR3 in amino acids: CAWRPPVGPQHF. CDR3 coding DNA: TGTGCCTGGAGACCCCCCGTTGGGCCCCAGCATTTT.

This sequence joins TRBV29-1 and TRBJ2-7, with TRBD1 identical over 7 bases. In germline, CDR1 is SQVTM, CDR2 ANQGSEA. The CDR3 is 13 residues long. J was trimmed by 3 bases and V by 6 bases; bases with no gene match: 8. The CDR3 sequence is CSVARDSHYEQYF. The CDR3 DNA sequence: TGCAGCGTCGCCCGGGACAGCCACTACGAGCAGTACTTC.

V gene TRBV25-1 combines with J gene TRBJ1-2, with D possibly TRBD1 on 6 matching bases. The CDR3 consists of 13 residues. Germline values: CDR1 MGHDK, CDR2 SYGVNS. V was clipped by 2 bases and J by 7 bases, with 11 bases between them. The CDR3 reads CASSERDNAGYTF. CDR3 coding DNA: TGTGCCAGCAGTGAAAGGGACAACGCTGGCTACACCTTC.

The chain recombines TRBV4-1 with TRBJ2-4, with 9 bases identical to TRBD1. After removal of 1 base from V and 7 bases from J, the junction contained 2 bases not matched to a gene. Germline CDR1 MGHRA, CDR2 YSYEKL. This CDR3 has 14 residues. CDR3: CASSQVGTGNIQYF. In DNA, the CDR3 is TGCGCCAGCAGCCAAGTAGGGACAGGGAACATTCAGTACTTC.

This clone showed up just once. This sequence joins TRBV14 and TRBJ2-5; D uncertain. Germline V CDR1 and CDR2: SGHDN, FVKESK. V was shortened by 2 bases and J by 2 bases, with 12 bases between the two germline ends. The CDR3 is 15 residues long. The CDR3 is CASSQSSDGQETQYF. The DNA of the CDR3 is TGTGCCAGCAGCCAATCCTCGGACGGACAAGAGACCCAGTACTTC.

In its sample, this clone was seen a few times. The genes are TRBV19 and TRBJ1-2; tentatively, D is TRBD1 (5 bases). Germline-derived CDR1 and CDR2 are LNHDA and SQIVND (reference sequence). V dropped 3 bases and J dropped 2 bases, with 7 bases sitting between them. CDR3 size: 13 residues. The CDR3 is CASSIRQNYGYTF. The DNA of the CDR3 is TGTGCCAGTAGTATTCGACAGAACTATGGCTACACCTTC.

The genes are TRBV7-9 and TRBJ1-3, with D unresolved. Germline-derived CDR1 and CDR2 are SEHNR and FQNEAQ (reference sequence). The V end was cut by 5 bases, the J end by 0 bases, with 5 bases between. The CDR3 consists of 13 residues. As DNA, the CDR3 is TGTGCCAGCAGCCCGGCCTCTGGAAACACCATATATTTT. Its protein product is CASSPASGNTIYF.

The chain is built from TRBV30 and TRBJ1-2, with unresolved D. The CDR3 consists of 13 residues. Germline lookup yields CDR1 GTSNPN and CDR2 SVGIG (reference sequence). V was shortened by 2 bases and J by 0 bases, with 7 bases between the two germline ends. The CDR3 DNA sequence: TGTGCCTGGAGTCTCGGGGCTAACTATGGCTACACCTTC. Translation gives CAWSLGANYGYTF.

This chain joins TRBV29-1 and TRBJ2-3; 7 bases fit TRBD1. V trimming: 0 bases; J trimming: 6 bases; junction bases outside the gene matches: 3. CDR3 length equals 13 residues. From germline, CDR1 is SQVTM and CDR2 ANQGSEA. In DNA, the CDR3 is TGCAGCGTTGAAGAACAGGGGACCGATACGCAGTATTTT. Encoded protein: CSVEEQGTDTQYF.

The chain employs TRBV20-1 and TRBJ1-2, with TRBD1 matching over 8 bases. The CDR3 contains 11 residues. Losses at the gene ends were 7 bases for V and 8 bases for J; bases not matched to a gene: 6. Germline assignment: CDR1 DFQATT and CDR2 SNEGSKA (reference sequence). This CDR3 reads CSVQGALGYTF. The CDR3 DNA reads TGCAGTGTGCAGGGGGCTTTAGGCTACACCTTC.

The chain joins TRBV6-5 to TRBJ2-1; D remains unclear. The CDR3 covers 15 residues. V was trimmed by 5 bases and J by 4 bases, leaving 15 bases between them. From germline, CDR1 is MNHEY and CDR2 SVGAGI. The CDR3 reads CASSTTLDQYNEQFF. For the CDR3, the DNA is TGTGCCAGCAGTACCACTCTGGACCAGTACAATGAGCAGTTCTTC.

The chain combines TRBV29-1 with TRBJ1-5, with 8 bases fitting TRBD1. Germline lookup yields CDR1 SQVTM and CDR2 ANQGSEA. V shed 5 bases, J shed 5 bases, and the junction held 8 bases outside the gene matches. The CDR3 length is 14 residues. Here the CDR3 reads CSVLQGDPYQPQHF. In nucleotides, the CDR3 is TGCAGCGTTTTACAGGGGGATCCCTATCAGCCCCAGCATTTT.

CDR3 amino acids: CASSLGLGQKTYEQYF. The CDR3 nucleotides are TGTGCCAGCAGCTTAGGCTTAGGACAGAAAACCTACGAGCAGTACTTC. The chain couples TRBV13 to TRBJ2-7; D may be TRBD1 (6 bases). Germline lookup yields CDR1 PRHDT and CDR2 FYEKMQ (reference sequence). The germline V and J ends were trimmed by 0 bases and 2 bases, with 14 bases remaining between them. The CDR3 is 16 amino acids.

The chain is built from TRBV6-5 and TRBJ2-7, with D possibly being TRBD1 or TRBD2 (6 bases each). Germline V lookup: CDR1 MNHEY, CDR2 SVGAGI. This CDR3 is 15 amino acids long. Between the trimmed V and J ends, which lost 5 bases and 2 bases, there was a span of 16 bases. In DNA form, the CDR3 reads TGTGCCAGCAGTCCCTTCGTGGGGGGCACCTACGAGCAGTACTTC. Its translation: CASSPFVGGTYEQYF.

This clone occurred a few times. Other DNA sequences in this specimen translate into the identical CDR3. The chain combines TRBV20-1 with TRBJ2-7, with D tentatively TRBD1 or TRBD2 (5 bases each). The CDR3 has 11 residues. CDR1 and CDR2 (germline): DFQATT, SNEGSKA (reference sequence). V was pared by 6 bases and J by 3 bases, with 9 bases between. CDR3 sequence: CSARDVYEQYF. The CDR3 DNA reads TGCAGTGCGAGGGACGTCTACGAGCAGTACTTC.

The chain employs TRBV29-1 and TRBJ2-7; D is tentatively TRBD1 or TRBD2 (6 bases each). The CDR3 runs 15 residues. CDR1 is SQVTM, CDR2 ANQGSEA, per germline. V lost 6 bases and J lost 2, with 20 bases in between. CDR3 DNA: TGCAGCGTCGCCCCTGGGGCAGGGGAGGCCTACGAGCAGTACTTC. Translating it yields CSVAPGAGEAYEQYF.